These 30 T cell receptor beta chains came from one sample sequenced in a study of blood T cells in healthy people across ages (dated by TCRdb to about 2015). The library was generated by 5' RACE. Sequencing relied on an Illumina HiSeq 2500. A second 7 to 11 cycle PCR used a sample-barcoded 5' primer and a J-beta primer mix. Clones were called with MiXCR by TCRdb after fastp trimmed the public reads at Q25, and only in-frame beta chains were retained. All rows with the same CDR3 protein become a single entry with the most common DNA and genes. Here the sample has under 1,100,000 distinct CDR3 sequences; about 23% occur a single time. The ten largest make up approximately 0.7% of the sample. The data also belong to a second study, concerning T cells of mothers and their children.

Material: blood. Receptors were obtained from a girl aged 2 to 10 in good health.

As regards this clonotype: At one of its ends the junction is not consistent with the germline gene, which may arise from a read error. The rearrangement links TRBV20-1 to TRBJ2-1, with a tentative D call TRBD2 (6 bases). Looked up from germline, CDR1 is DFQATT and CDR2 is SNEGSKA (reference sequence). CDR3 size: 17 residues. The CDR3 bases are TGCAGTGCTAGAGATCTGGGTAGCGGACGAGACTACAATGAGCAGCTCTTC. The encoded protein is CSARDLGSGRDYNEQLF.

This clonotype was seen only a few times. CDR3 protein: CASGFLEGGSYEQYF. The CDR3 DNA reads TGTGCTAGTGGTTTTTTGGAAGGAGGGTCCTACGAGCAGTACTTC. The chain joins TRBV12-5 to TRBJ2-7; maybe TRBD2 (6 bases). CDR1 LGHNT and CDR2 FRNRAP come from the germline V gene. The CDR3 has 15 residues. V lost 3 bases to trimming and J lost 1 base, with 13 bases between them.

This sequence joins TRBV13 and TRBJ2-5; TRBD1 or TRBD2 may be the D gene (5 bases each). The DNA end lines up better with TRBJ2-7; the J call may be wrong. Germline V gene sequence: CDR1 PRHDT, CDR2 FYEKMQ (reference sequence). CDR3 length: 14 amino acids. The CDR3 DNA sequence: TGTGCCAGCAGCTCCCGGGACGACTCCTACGAGCAGTACTTC. Protein: CASSSRDDSYEQYF.

The table lists this clonotype with a few counts. One junction end disagrees with the germline gene, perhaps due to a read error. V and J are TRBV6-1 and TRBJ1-1; D call uncertain. From germline, CDR1 is MNHNS and CDR2 SASEGT. The CDR3 loop spans 13 amino acids. The CDR3 loop reads CASSEDMNTEAFF. CDR3 sequence (DNA): TGTGCCAGCAGTGAAGACATGAACACTGAAGCCTTCTTT.

This chain connects TRBV6-5 to TRBJ1-6, with TRBD1 matching 7 bases. Germline lookup yields CDR1 MNHEY and CDR2 SVGAGI. V lost 6 bases, J lost 10 bases, and 12 bases stayed unmatched. The CDR3 loop spans 15 amino acids. The CDR3 DNA reads TGTGCCAGCAGCAAGACACAGGGGAACGGCTCACCCCTCCACTTT. It is translated as CASSKTQGNGSPLHF.

The sample holds a few counts of this clonotype. The chain uses TRBV4-3 and TRBJ2-1; 12 nucleotides match TRBD2. The J segment lost 5 bases and the V segment lost 1 base, leaving 3 bases of the junction unmatched. Germline CDR1 is LGHNA and CDR2 is YSLEER. This CDR3 comprises 16 residues. Here the CDR3 reads CASSQVSSGGDNEQFF. As DNA, the CDR3 is TGCGCCAGCAGCCAAGTTTCTAGCGGGGGGGACAATGAGCAGTTCTTC.

This clonotype has a handful of counts. The gene calls are TRBV5-1 and TRBJ2-1; D unclear. The ends were cut back, 4 bases at V and 0 bases at J, with 14 bases in the middle. The CDR3 has 16 residues. CDR1 SGHRS and CDR2 YFSETQ come from the germline V gene. The CDR3 bases are TGCGCCAGCAGCCTGCGAACCTCGGGCTCCTACAATGAGCAGTTCTTC. It yields the protein CASSLRTSGSYNEQFF. Variable domain in full (rest from reference TRBV5-1 and TRBJ2-1): KAGVTQTPRYLIKTRGQQVTLSCSPISGHRSVSWYQQTPGQGLQFLFEYFSETQRNKGNFPGRFSGRQFSNSRSEMNVSTLELGDSALYLCASSLRTSGSYNEQFFGPGTRLTVL.

This clonotype was observed a handful of times. The V call is TRBV7-9, the J call TRBJ2-5, with D tentatively TRBD1 (6 bases). The CDR3 consists of 14 residues. Germline CDR1 and CDR2: SEHNR and FQNEAQ (reference sequence). The germline V and J ends were trimmed by 5 bases and 2 bases, with 12 bases remaining between them. This CDR3 reads CASSANRVQETQYF. In nucleotides, the CDR3 is TGTGCCAGCAGCGCAAACAGGGTACAAGAGACCCAGTACTTC. The complete variable domain, with remaining parts taken from reference TRBV7-9 and TRBJ2-5, reads DTGVSQNPRHKITKRGQNVTFRCDPISEHNRLYWYRQTLGQGPEFLTYFQNEAQLEKSRLLSDRFSAERPKGSFSTLEIQRTEQGDSAMYLCASSANRVQETQYFGPGTRLLVL.

The J gene is TRBJ2-2, the V gene TRBV28, with a tentative D call TRBD1 (6 bases). The germline gives CDR1 MDHEN, CDR2 SYDVKM. V lost 3 bases and J lost 2, with 13 bases in between. The CDR3 extends over 16 amino acids. The CDR3 sequence is CASSFPQGSNTGELFF. Written as DNA, the CDR3 is TGTGCCAGCAGTTTCCCGCAGGGGTCAAACACCGGGGAGCTGTTTTTT.

The V gene is TRBV10-3, the J gene TRBJ2-5; weak D call: TRBD1 (6 bases). The CDR3 runs 17 residues. From germline, CDR1 is ENHRY and CDR2 SYGVKD. Trimming removed 5 bases at V and 3 bases at J, with 22 bases between. The CDR3 DNA sequence: TGTGCCATCAGTCGGCCGATAAACAGGGAAGGGGAAGAGACCCAGTACTTC. As protein: CAISRPINREGEETQYF.

This sequence joins TRBV12-3 or TRBV12-4 and TRBJ1-2; tentatively, D is TRBD1 (6 bases). The V end lost 5 bases, the J end lost 4 bases, and 17 bases lay between the germline ends. The CDR3 runs 15 residues. This CDR3 is CASSAQGRPLYGYTF. The CDR3 DNA sequence: TGTGCCAGCAGTGCGCAGGGGCGCCCCCTCTATGGCTACACCTTC.

As for this clonotype: The junction and the germline gene differ at one end; a read error may be behind it. The chain carries TRBV7-6 and TRBJ1-1; D call uncertain. This CDR3 contains 13 residues. CDR1 is SGHVS, CDR2 FNYEAQ, per germline. CDR3 residues: CASSLGGSTEALF. CDR3 sequence (DNA): TGTGCCAGCAGCTTAGGAGGTAGCACTGAAGCTCTCTTT. Based on the CDR3 plus reference TRBV7-6 and TRBJ1-1, the full variable domain is GAGVSQSPRYKVTKRGQDVALRCDPISGHVSLYWYRQALGQGPEFLTYFNYEAQQDKSGLPNDRFSAERPEGSISTLTIQRTEQRDSAMYRCASSLGGSTEALFGQGTRLTVV.

A few counts support this clonotype. This sequence joins TRBV12-3 or TRBV12-4 and TRBJ2-1; D remains unclear. The germline V and J ends were trimmed by 7 bases and 0 bases, with 13 bases remaining between them. The CDR3 runs 15 residues. The CDR3 nucleotides read TGTGCCAGCACCAGGTATGAAGGCTCCTACAATGAGCAGTTCTTC. It is translated as CASTRYEGSYNEQFF.

This clonotype came up a few times. J is TRBJ1-2 and V is TRBV7-9; no clear D gene. V was pared by 3 bases and J by 3 bases, with 11 bases between. CDR1 SEHNR and CDR2 FQNEAQ come from the germline V gene (reference sequence). There are 14 residues in the CDR3. CDR3 nucleotide sequence: TGTGCCAGCAGCTTGTGGTCGGAGGACTATGGCTACACCTTC. Protein sequence: CASSLWSEDYGYTF.

This clonotype was observed a handful of times. The chain combines TRBV14 with TRBJ1-4; D remains ambiguous. V was shortened by 0 bases and J by 4 bases, with 12 bases between the two germline ends. The CDR3 is 16 residues long. The germline V gene has CDR1 SGHDN and CDR2 FVKESK. CDR3 sequence: CASSQDGAGLNEKLFF. DNA of the CDR3: TGTGCCAGCAGCCAAGATGGTGCGGGTCTTAATGAAAAACTGTTTTTT.

The table lists this clonotype with a few counts. The rearrangement links TRBV6-1 to TRBJ1-1; D is ambiguous. Deletions cut 7 bases from V and 2 bases from J, with 5 bases between. The CDR3 spans 11 residues. Germline V CDR1 and CDR2: MNHNS, SASEGT. The CDR3 sequence: CASTFNTEAFF. The CDR3 nucleotides are TGTGCCAGCACTTTCAACACTGAAGCTTTCTTT.

CDR3 coding DNA: TGCAGTGCTAGGGATTGGACTAGCGGGAGACTGGATGAGCAGTTCTTC. This gives the protein CSARDWTSGRLDEQFF. The chain is built from TRBV20-1 and TRBJ2-5; 13 bases fit TRBD2. The DNA end favors TRBJ2-1, so the J call may be wrong. The germline gives CDR1 DFQATT, CDR2 SNEGSKA (reference sequence). The CDR3 length is 16 residues.

J is TRBJ1-1 and V is TRBV27; 7 nucleotides line up with TRBD1. This CDR3 spans 12 amino acids. V trimming: 8 bases; J trimming: 6 bases; junction bases outside the gene matches: 6. CDR1 and CDR2 (germline): MNHEY, SMNVEV (reference sequence). The CDR3 nucleotides read TGTGCCAGCCGGGACAGAGGTCCTGAAGCTTTCTTT. Residues: CASRDRGPEAFF.

The rearrangement joins TRBV9 to TRBJ2-2; D is possibly TRBD1 or TRBD2 (5 bases each). The CDR3 is 16 amino acids. The ends were cut back, 4 bases at V and 4 bases at J, with 17 bases in the middle. Per the germline V gene, CDR1 is SGDLS and CDR2 is YYNGEE. The CDR3 DNA follows: TGTGCCAGCAGCCTCTGGGACGGTAGTACCACCGGGGAGCTGTTTTTT. Its protein is CASSLWDGSTTGELFF.

This clonotype was found a few times. V gene TRBV9 combines with J gene TRBJ2-1; unclear D gene. Between the trimmed V and J ends, which lost 0 bases and 6 bases, there was a span of 13 bases. This CDR3 contains 15 residues. The V gene's germline CDR1 is SGDLS and CDR2 YYNGEE. Written as DNA, the CDR3 is TGTGCCAGCAGCGTAGAGTTAGTATCCCCCAATGAGCAGTTCTTC. Translated: CASSVELVSPNEQFF.

The CDR3 nucleotides are TGTGCCAGTTCCGGGACTATCGGTCAGCCCCAGCATTTT. Amino acid sequence: CASSGTIGQPQHF. The chain combines TRBV19 with TRBJ1-5; D may be TRBD1 (5 bases). Trimming took off 8 bases at V and 6 bases at J, with 14 bases between the two ends. Germline lookup yields CDR1 LNHDA and CDR2 SQIVND (reference sequence). This CDR3 is built from 13 residues.

Comments on this clonotype: Mismatch with germline at one junction end may stem from a read error. The genes are TRBV28 and TRBJ2-5; the D is unclear. CDR3 length: 12 residues. Per the germline V gene, CDR1 is MDHEN and CDR2 is SYDVKM. The CDR3 spells CASSLPRSISDF. The DNA of the CDR3 is TGTGCCAGCAGTTTGCCGAGATCCATATCGGACTTC.

In its sample, this clonotype was seen a few times. J is TRBJ2-7 and V is TRBV20-1, with 10 bases lining up with TRBD2. The J segment lost 6 bases and the V segment lost 5 bases, leaving 1 base of the junction unmatched. The CDR3 covers 11 residues. Germline V gene lookup returns CDR1 DFQATT and CDR2 SNEGSKA (reference sequence). The CDR3, as DNA: TGCAGTGCTTGGACTAGCGGCGAGCAGTACTTC. This gives the protein CSAWTSGEQYF.

This clonotype turned up a few times. The chain recombines TRBV5-1 with TRBJ2-3, with 8 bases identical to TRBD1. The CDR3 consists of 14 residues. With 3 bases clipped from V and 2 bases from J, the junction kept 2 bases outside the gene matches. Germline CDR1 reads SGHRS; CDR2 reads YFSETQ. The CDR3 sequence: CASSSGQATDTQYF. CDR3 sequence (DNA): TGCGCCAGCAGCTCGGGACAGGCCACAGATACGCAGTATTTT.

This chain connects TRBV7-9 to TRBJ2-5; unclear D gene. The tail of the sequence fits TRBJ2-1 better, so the J call may be wrong. This CDR3 has 12 residues. Germline V gene data show CDR1 as SEHNR and CDR2 as FQNEAQ (reference sequence). DNA for the CDR3: TGTGCCAGCAGCTTTTACCCCGGAGAGCAGTTCTTC. Translating gives CASSFYPGEQFF.

The chain links TRBV27 to TRBJ2-5; TRBD2 matches at 8 bases. Unmatched junction bases numbered 7, after V lost 3 bases and J lost 4 bases. This CDR3 region has 15 residues. Germline loops: CDR1 MNHEY, CDR2 SMNVEV (reference sequence). CDR3 sequence: CASSFTGGPRETQYF. The CDR3 coding sequence is TGTGCCAGCAGTTTTACGGGAGGGCCTCGAGAGACCCAGTACTTC.

In nucleotides, the CDR3 is TGTGCCAGCACTGAGGGGGGACAGCGACCATACGAGCAGTACTTC. Translated, it gives CASTEGGQRPYEQYF. The chain is built from TRBV6-5 and TRBJ2-7, with D possibly being TRBD1 (7 bases). Trimming pared 7 bases from V and 4 bases from J, leaving 20 bases between. In germline, CDR1 is MNHEY, CDR2 SVGAGI. This CDR3 contains 15 residues.

The chain is built from TRBV20-1 and TRBJ2-7; D is perhaps TRBD1 or TRBD2 (6 bases each). Germline V gene lookup returns CDR1 DFQATT and CDR2 SNEGSKA (reference sequence). V was shortened by 6 bases and J by 2 bases, with 14 bases between the two germline ends. The CDR3 is made up of 13 amino acids. The CDR3 loop reads CSAVGGSTYEQYF. In DNA, the CDR3 is TGCAGTGCCGTCGGGGGCAGCACCTACGAGCAGTACTTC.

The rearrangement uses TRBV28 and TRBJ2-7; D perhaps matches TRBD1 (6 bases). The CDR3 is 14 residues long. From germline, CDR1 is MDHEN and CDR2 SYDVKM. V lost 4 bases and J lost 4, with 14 bases in between. CDR3 bases: TGTGCCAGCAGTTCAGGGGTTGGGGTGTACGAGCAGTACTTC. This encodes CASSSGVGVYEQYF.

In the case of this clonotype: Germline and junction disagree at one end, which may indicate a read error. The chain is built from TRBV4-1 and TRBJ2-6, with D possibly being TRBD1 (5 bases). The CDR3 has 15 residues. The V gene's germline CDR1 is MGHRA and CDR2 YSYEKL. The CDR3 loop is CASSQVISGANVPTF. The CDR3 DNA follows: TGCGCCAGCAGCCAAGTAATTTCTGGGGCCAACGTCCCGACTTTC.